The clone carrying this T cell receptor beta chain appeared a few times. The CDR3 totals 15 residues. V lost 1 base and J 3 bases, leaving 13 bases between the germline ends. Germline CDR1 reads SGHDT; CDR2 reads YYEEEE. One entry per CDR3 protein results from TCRdb running MiXCR on the 5' RACE reads. Of tens of thousands of distinct CDR3 sequences in the sample, around 5.6% were seen once. The sample comes from a study of early T cells in non-severe SARS-CoV-2 infection. The source of this sequence is an adult who was a healthcare worker with PCR-confirmed SARS-CoV-2 infection or an uninfected control (not recorded which). The chain combines TRBV5-6 with TRBJ2-5; D might be TRBD2 (5 bases). The specimen was whole blood. The CDR3 sequence: CASSLTLGREETQYF. CDR3 bases: TGTGCCAGCAGCTTGACCCTGGGGAGAGAAGAGACCCAGTACTTC. Variable domain in full (rest from reference TRBV5-6 and TRBJ2-5): DAGVTQSPTHLIKTRGQQVTLRCSPKSGHDTVSWYQQALGQGPQFIFQYYEEEERQRGNFPDRFSGHQFPNYSSELNVNALLLGDSALYLCASSLTLGREETQYFGPGTRLLVL.